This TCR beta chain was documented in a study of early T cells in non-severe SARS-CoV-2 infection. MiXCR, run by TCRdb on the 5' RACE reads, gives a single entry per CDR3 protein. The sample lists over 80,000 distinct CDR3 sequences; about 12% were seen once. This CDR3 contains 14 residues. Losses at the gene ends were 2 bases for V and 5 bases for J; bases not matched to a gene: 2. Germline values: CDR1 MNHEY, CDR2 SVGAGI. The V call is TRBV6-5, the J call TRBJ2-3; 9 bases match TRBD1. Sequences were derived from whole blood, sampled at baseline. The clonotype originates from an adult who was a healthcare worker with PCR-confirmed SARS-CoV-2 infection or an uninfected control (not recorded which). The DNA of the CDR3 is TGTGCCAGCAGTTACGACAGGGGGGGAGATACGCAGTATTTT. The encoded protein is CASSYDRGGDTQYF.